The sequence of this T cell receptor beta chain was determined in a study of Graves' ophthalmopathy and Graves' hyperthyroidism. Study as a whole: Blood was drawn at initial diagnosis, before any treatment.

Points from the study as a whole: Detected in blood as well were most expanded thyroid clonotypes with frequency above 0.001.

This clonotype has a count of ten or more. What it binds is not known. For repertoire sequencing, the TCR beta CDR3 regions were amplified from RNA transcripts. Second-round multiplex PCR came after first-round RT-PCR with HTBI primers. A single record per CDR3 protein comes from TCRdb applying MiXCR to the multiplex PCR reads. This table has about 410,000 distinct CDR3 sequences, around 17% appearing once. It was from roughly 10 ml of fresh peripheral blood that the PBMCs came. The CDR3 is 15 residues long. V was cut by 0 bases and J by 2 bases, with 11 bases left in between. The germline V gene has CDR1 GTSNPN and CDR2 SVGIG (reference sequence).

This chain uses TRBV30 with TRBJ1-5; possibly TRBD1 for D (5 bases). This receptor was obtained from a woman under 30 with Graves' ophthalmopathy. Sequenced sample: peripheral blood. CDR3 loop: CAWSVTGGGNQPQHF. DNA for the CDR3: TGTGCCTGGAGTGTCACAGGAGGTGGCAATCAGCCCCAGCATTTT.